This T cell receptor beta chain was identified during a study of T cells in localized non-small cell lung cancer. General observations from the study: Heterogeneity remains possible, as sequencing covered one tumor region only.

A remark on this clone: The target antigen is unknown.

The table came from immunoSEQ multiplex PCR; TCRdb's copy has only in-frame clones and leaves some out. Here the sample spans approximately 140,000 clones, about 89% being singletons. This CDR3 spans 15 amino acids. J gave up 10 bases and V 2 bases, and 7 bases lay outside the gene matches. Germline V CDR1 and CDR2: MNHEY, SMNVEV (reference sequence). This sequence originates from a female donor over 55 with stage I lung adenocarcinoma. The genes are TRBV27 and TRBJ2-1; 11 positions agree with TRBD2. Sequences were derived from peripheral blood, sampled before any cancer treatment. Here the CDR3 DNA reads TGTGCCAGCAGTTTAAGACTAGCGGGGCCCCAGGAGCAGTTCTTC. Translating gives CASSLRLAGPQEQFF.